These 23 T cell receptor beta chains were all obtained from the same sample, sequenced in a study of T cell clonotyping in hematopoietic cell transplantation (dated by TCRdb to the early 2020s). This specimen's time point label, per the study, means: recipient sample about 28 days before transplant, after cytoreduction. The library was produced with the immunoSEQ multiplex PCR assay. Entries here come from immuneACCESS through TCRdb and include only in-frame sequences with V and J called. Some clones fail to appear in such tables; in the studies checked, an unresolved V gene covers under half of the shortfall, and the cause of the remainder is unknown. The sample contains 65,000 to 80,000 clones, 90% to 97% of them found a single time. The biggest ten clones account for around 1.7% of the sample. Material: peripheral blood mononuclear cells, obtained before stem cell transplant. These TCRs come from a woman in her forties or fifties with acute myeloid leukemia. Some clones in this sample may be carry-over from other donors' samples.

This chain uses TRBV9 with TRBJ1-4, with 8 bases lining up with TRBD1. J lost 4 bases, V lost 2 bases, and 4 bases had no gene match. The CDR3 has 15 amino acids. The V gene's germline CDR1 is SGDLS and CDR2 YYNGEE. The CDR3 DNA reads TGTGCCAGCAGCGTCAGGGGGCGAGGTAATGAAAAACTGTTTTTT. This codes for CASSVRGRGNEKLFF.

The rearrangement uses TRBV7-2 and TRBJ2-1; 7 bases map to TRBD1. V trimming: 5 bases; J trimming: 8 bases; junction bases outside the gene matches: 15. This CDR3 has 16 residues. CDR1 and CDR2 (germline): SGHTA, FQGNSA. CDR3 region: CASSRGGGQVVHEQFF. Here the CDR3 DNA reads TGTGCCAGCAGCCGAGGGGGCGGACAGGTGGTCCATGAGCAGTTCTTC.

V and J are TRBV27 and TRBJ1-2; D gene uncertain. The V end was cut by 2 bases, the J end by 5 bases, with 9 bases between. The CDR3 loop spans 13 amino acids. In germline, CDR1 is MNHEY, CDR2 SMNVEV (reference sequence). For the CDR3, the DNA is TGTGCCAGCAGTTTAGCAGGACCTTATGGCTACACCTTC. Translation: CASSLAGPYGYTF.

DNA of the CDR3: TGTGCCAGCAGTAAAGATCACAGGGGGACTAGCAATCAGCCCCAGCATTTT. It codes for CASSKDHRGTSNQPQHF. The chain links TRBV6-1 to TRBJ1-5, with 8 bases lining up with TRBD1. V lost 5 bases to trimming and J lost 0 bases; unmatched junction nucleotides: 9. There are 17 residues in the CDR3. Germline V lookup: CDR1 MNHNS, CDR2 SASEGT.

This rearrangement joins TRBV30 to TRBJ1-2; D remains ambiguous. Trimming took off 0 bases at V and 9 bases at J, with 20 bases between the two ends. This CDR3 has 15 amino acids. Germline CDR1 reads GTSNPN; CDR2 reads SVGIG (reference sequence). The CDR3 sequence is CAWSVTPTITRSYTF. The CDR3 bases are TGTGCCTGGAGTGTAACCCCGACAATAACTAGAAGCTACACCTTC.

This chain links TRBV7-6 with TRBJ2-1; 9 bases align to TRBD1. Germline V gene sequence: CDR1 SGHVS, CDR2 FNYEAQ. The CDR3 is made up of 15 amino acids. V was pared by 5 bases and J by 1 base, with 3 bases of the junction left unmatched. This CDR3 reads CASSVGQGSYNEQFF. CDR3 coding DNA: TGTGCCAGCAGCGTCGGACAGGGGTCCTACAATGAGCAGTTCTTC.

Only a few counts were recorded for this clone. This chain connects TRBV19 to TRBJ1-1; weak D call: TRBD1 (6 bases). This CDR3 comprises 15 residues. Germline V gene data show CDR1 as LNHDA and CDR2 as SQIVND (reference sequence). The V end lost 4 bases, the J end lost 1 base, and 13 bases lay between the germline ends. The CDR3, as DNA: TGTGCCAGTAGTACCACGGGGGGCCGGAACACTGAAGCTTTCTTT. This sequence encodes CASSTTGGRNTEAFF.

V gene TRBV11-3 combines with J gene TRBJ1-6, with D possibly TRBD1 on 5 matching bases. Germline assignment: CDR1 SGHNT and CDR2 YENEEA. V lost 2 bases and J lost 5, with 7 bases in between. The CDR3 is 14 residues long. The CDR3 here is CASSLSGNNSPLHF. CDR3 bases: TGTGCCAGCAGCTTATCAGGGAATAATTCACCCCTCCACTTT.

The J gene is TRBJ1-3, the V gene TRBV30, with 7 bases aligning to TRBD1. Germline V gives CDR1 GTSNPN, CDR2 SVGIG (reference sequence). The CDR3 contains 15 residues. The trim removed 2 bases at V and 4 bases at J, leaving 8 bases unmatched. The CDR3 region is CAWSFDRDSGNTIYF. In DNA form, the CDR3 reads TGTGCCTGGAGTTTCGACAGGGATTCGGGAAACACCATATATTTT.

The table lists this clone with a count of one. The CDR3 reads CASSQAVGRGTDTQYF. The CDR3 nucleotides are TGCGCCAGCAGCCAAGCGGTGGGGCGCGGGACAGATACGCAGTATTTT. The chain links TRBV4-1 to TRBJ2-3, with D perhaps given as TRBD1 or TRBD2 (5 bases each). The germline gives CDR1 MGHRA, CDR2 YSYEKL. The CDR3 totals 16 residues. The V gene lost 1 base and the J gene lost 3 bases, with 14 bases spanning the gap.

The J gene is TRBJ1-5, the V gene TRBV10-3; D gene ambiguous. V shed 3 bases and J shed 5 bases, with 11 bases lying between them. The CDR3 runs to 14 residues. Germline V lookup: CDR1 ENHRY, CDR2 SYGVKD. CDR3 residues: CAISELPSDQPQHF. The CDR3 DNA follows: TGTGCCATCAGTGAACTCCCGTCCGATCAGCCCCAGCATTTT.

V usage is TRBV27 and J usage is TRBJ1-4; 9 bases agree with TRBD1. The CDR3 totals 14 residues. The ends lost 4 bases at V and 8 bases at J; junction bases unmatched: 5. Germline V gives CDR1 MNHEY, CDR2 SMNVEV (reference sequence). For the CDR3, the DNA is TGTGCCAGCAGTTCGGACAGGGGACACGAAAAACTGTTTTTT. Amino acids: CASSSDRGHEKLFF.

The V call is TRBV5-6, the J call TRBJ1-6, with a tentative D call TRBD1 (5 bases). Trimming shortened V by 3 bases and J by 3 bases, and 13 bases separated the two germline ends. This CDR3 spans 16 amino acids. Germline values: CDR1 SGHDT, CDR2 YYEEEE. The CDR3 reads CASSYQGTYYNSPLHF. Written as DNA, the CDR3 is TGTGCCAGCAGCTACCAGGGTACCTACTATAATTCACCCCTCCACTTT.

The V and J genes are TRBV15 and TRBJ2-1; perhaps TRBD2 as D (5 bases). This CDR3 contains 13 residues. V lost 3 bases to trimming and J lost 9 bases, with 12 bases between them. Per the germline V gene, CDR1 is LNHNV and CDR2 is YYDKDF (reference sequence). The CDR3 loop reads CATSRKSGGEQFF. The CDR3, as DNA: TGTGCCACCAGCAGGAAAAGCGGTGGTGAGCAGTTCTTC.

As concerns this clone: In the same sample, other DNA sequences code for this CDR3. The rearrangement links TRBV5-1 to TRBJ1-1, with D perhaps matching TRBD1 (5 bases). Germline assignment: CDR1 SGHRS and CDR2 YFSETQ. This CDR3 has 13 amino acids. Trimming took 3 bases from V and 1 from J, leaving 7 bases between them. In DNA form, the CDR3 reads TGCGCCAGCAGCTCCCAGGGGAACACTGAAGCTTTCTTT. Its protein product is CASSSQGNTEAFF.

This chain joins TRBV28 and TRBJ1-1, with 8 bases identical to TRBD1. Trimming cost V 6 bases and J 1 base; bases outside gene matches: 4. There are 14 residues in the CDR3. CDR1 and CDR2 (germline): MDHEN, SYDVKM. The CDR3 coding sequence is TGTGCCAGCAGGGGAGGACAGGGGAACACTGAAGCTTTCTTT. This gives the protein CASRGGQGNTEAFF.

CDR3 loop: CASSPNPGLAFNIQYF. In DNA, the CDR3 is TGTGCCAGCAGCCCGAACCCGGGACTAGCCTTTAACATTCAGTACTTC. The chain is built from TRBV28 and TRBJ2-4, with 9 bases that match TRBD2. Germline CDR1 and CDR2: MDHEN and SYDVKM. The CDR3 covers 16 residues. J gave up 7 bases and V 6 bases, and 13 bases lay outside the gene matches.

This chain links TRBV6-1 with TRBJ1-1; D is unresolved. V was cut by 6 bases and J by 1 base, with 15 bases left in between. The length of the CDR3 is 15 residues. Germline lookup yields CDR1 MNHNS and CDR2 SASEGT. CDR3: CASRWPGRGNTEAFF. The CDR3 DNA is TGTGCCAGCAGGTGGCCGGGCCGAGGGAACACTGAAGCTTTCTTT.

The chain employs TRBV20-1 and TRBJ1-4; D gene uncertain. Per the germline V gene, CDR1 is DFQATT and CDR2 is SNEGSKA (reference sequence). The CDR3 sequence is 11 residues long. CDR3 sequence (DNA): TGCAGAACGGGAGCTAATGAAAAACTGTTTTTT. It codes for CRTGANEKLFF.

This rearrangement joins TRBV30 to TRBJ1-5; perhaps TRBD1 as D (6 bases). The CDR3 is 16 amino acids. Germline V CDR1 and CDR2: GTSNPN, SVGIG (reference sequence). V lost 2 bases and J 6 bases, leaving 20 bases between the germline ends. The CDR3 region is CAWSLSGHRPFQPQHF. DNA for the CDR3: TGTGCCTGGAGTCTCTCGGGACACCGACCATTTCAGCCCCAGCATTTT.

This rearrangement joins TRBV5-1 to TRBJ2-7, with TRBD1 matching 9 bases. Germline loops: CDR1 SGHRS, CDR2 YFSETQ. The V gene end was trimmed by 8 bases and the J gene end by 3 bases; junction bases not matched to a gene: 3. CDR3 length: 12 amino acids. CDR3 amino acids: CASGQGYYEQYF. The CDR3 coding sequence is TGCGCCAGTGGACAGGGGTACTACGAGCAGTACTTC. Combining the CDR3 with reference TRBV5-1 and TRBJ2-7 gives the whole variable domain KAGVTQTPRYLIKTRGQQVTLSCSPISGHRSVSWYQQTPGQGLQFLFEYFSETQRNKGNFPGRFSGRQFSNSRSEMNVSTLELGDSALYLCASGQGYYEQYFGPGTRLTVT.

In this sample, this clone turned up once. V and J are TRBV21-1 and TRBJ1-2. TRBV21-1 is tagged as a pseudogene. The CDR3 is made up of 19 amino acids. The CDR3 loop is CASSKGLAGAQLANYGYTF. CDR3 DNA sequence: TGTGCCAGCAGCAAAGGGCTGGCAGGAGCTCAGTTAGCTAACTATGGCTACACCTTC.

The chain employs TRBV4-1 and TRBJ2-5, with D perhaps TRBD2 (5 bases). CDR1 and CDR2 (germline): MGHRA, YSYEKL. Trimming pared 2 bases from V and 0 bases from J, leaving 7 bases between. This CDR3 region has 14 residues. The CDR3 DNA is TGCGCCAGCAGCCAAACGGGATACCAAGAGACCCAGTACTTC. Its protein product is CASSQTGYQETQYF.